This TCR beta chain was sequenced in a study of graft-versus-host responses after intestinal transplantation. Across the study: Once they had received anti-thymocyte globulin induction, all recipients took tacrolimus and steroids for two to three years. Whole-study findings and limits: Recipient marrow showed GvH clones, some seen first in ileum or blood. Patients who carried graft-donor T cell macrochimerism also had high graft-versus-host to host-versus-graft clonal ratios in their allografts.

Only in-frame clones appear in the TCRdb table, and some are missing; sequencing was by immunoSEQ multiplex PCR. The repertoire holds about 120,000 clones, with about 95% as singletons. Trimming removed 0 bases from V and 5 bases from J; junction bases left unmatched: 6. In germline, CDR1 is SGHNT, CDR2 YYREEE (reference sequence). This CDR3 spans 15 amino acids. As regards this clone: Its antigen remains unidentified.

This rearrangement joins TRBV5-4 to TRBJ2-7, with TRBD1 matching 9 bases. The sequences come from unstimulated CD8+ T cells sorted from spleen or lymph node cells, collected before intestinal transplant. This TCR was recovered from a human donor who received an intestinal transplant. In DNA form, the CDR3 reads TGTGCCAGCAGCTTGGCCGCCGGGACAGGGAACGAGCAGTACTTC. Its translation: CASSLAAGTGNEQYF.